This T cell receptor (beta chain) stems from a study of post-analysis software for immune sequencing data. General observations from the study: Relative to controls, patients had several TRBV segments at higher frequency, with TRBV5-6, TRBV5-1 and TRBV20-1 among these.

The V gene's germline CDR1 is DFQATT and CDR2 SNEGSKA (reference sequence). The CDR3 has 16 amino acids. Losses at the gene ends were 6 bases for V and 4 bases for J; bases not matched to a gene: 13. Unique molecular identifiers were built into the TCR beta cDNA libraries. Via MiXCR, TCRdb re-called the PCR reads, giving one row per CDR3 protein. The repertoire holds about 190,000 distinct CDR3 sequences, with 25% to 35% as singletons. Details on this clonotype: Antigen unknown.

Sequenced sample: blood. This chain joins TRBV20-1 and TRBJ2-5; 11 positions match TRBD1. The receptor's source is a girl aged 2 to 17 with multiple sclerosis. CDR3: CSARTGGAFRGETQYF. CDR3 nucleotide sequence: TGCAGTGCCCGGACAGGGGGCGCCTTTCGGGGAGAGACCCAGTACTTC.